Listed below are T cell receptor beta chains from one sample, sequenced in a study of blood T cell repertoires in COVID-19. This table comes from immunoSEQ multiplex PCR, and its TCRdb copy is limited to in-frame clones, with some not included. This sample has 200,000 or so clones, with about nine tenths found just once. The sequenced sample consisted of peripheral blood. These receptors originate from a man aged 65 to 85 with active or convalescent COVID-19. Each CDR3 is given with its conserved first and last residue. Fields, in order: V gene, clone size, J gene, D gene, CDR3 DNA, CDR3 protein. A D gene is named only where the DNA matches it firmly. Only some rows state a clone size, as once, few, many or a class for expanded clones.

v_call: TRBV10-3
clone_size: once
j_call: TRBJ1-2
d_call: TRBD1
cdr3_nt: TGTGCCATCACTAGAGACAGGGACAATCCTAACTATGGCTACACCTTC
cdr3_aa: CAITRDRDNPNYGYTF

v_call: TRBV20-1
clone_size: few
j_call: TRBJ2-1
d_call: TRBD1
cdr3_nt: TGCAGTGCTAGTCCCCCTTGGGGACAGGGAAGGACTCAGGGTGAGCAGTTCTTC
cdr3_aa: CSASPPWGQGRTQGEQFF

v_call: TRBV4-3
clone_size: .
j_call: TRBJ2-3
d_call: .
cdr3_nt: TGCGCCAGCAGCCACGGGGATTCTAGCACAGATACGCAGTATTTT
cdr3_aa: CASSHGDSSTDTQYF

v_call: TRBV3-1/TRBV3-2
clone_size: .
j_call: TRBJ2-7
d_call: .
cdr3_nt: TGTGCCAGCAGCCAAGCGGTTACCCCGTCAGGCAACGAGCAGTACTTC
cdr3_aa: CASSQAVTPSGNEQYF

v_call: TRBV7-2
clone_size: .
j_call: TRBJ1-6
d_call: TRBD1
cdr3_nt: TGTGCCAGCAGCACGGGACAGGGGTCTTCACCCCTCCACTTT
cdr3_aa: CASSTGQGSSPLHF

v_call: TRBV7-6
clone_size: .
j_call: TRBJ2-7
d_call: TRBD1
cdr3_nt: TGTGCCAGCAGCGGCCGGGACAGGCGGTACGAGCAGTACTTC
cdr3_aa: CASSGRDRRYEQYF

v_call: TRBV4-1
clone_size: .
j_call: TRBJ2-5
d_call: .
cdr3_nt: TGCGCCAGCAGCGCAGGTCTCGGGACACAACAAGAGACCCAGTACTTC
cdr3_aa: CASSAGLGTQQETQYF

v_call: TRBV7-2
clone_size: once
j_call: TRBJ1-2
d_call: TRBD1
cdr3_nt: TGTGCCAGCACTAGGGACAGGGGGTTTGGCTACACCTTC
cdr3_aa: CASTRDRGFGYTF

v_call: TRBV6-5
clone_size: few
j_call: TRBJ2-1
d_call: TRBD2
cdr3_nt: TGTGCCAGCAGTTCCTATAGCGGGAGTGTGCAGTTCTTC
cdr3_aa: CASSSYSGSVQFF

v_call: TRBV3-1/TRBV3-2
clone_size: .
j_call: TRBJ2-3
d_call: TRBD1
cdr3_nt: TGTGCCAGCAGCCAAGTCAGGACCGGGACAGGGGGCGCGGGTACGCAGTATTTT
cdr3_aa: CASSQVRTGTGGAGTQYF

v_call: TRBV6-2/TRBV6-3
clone_size: .
j_call: TRBJ2-5
d_call: TRBD1
cdr3_nt: TGTGCCAGCAGTTACCAGGACAGGTTGCGAGAGACCCAGTACTTC
cdr3_aa: CASSYQDRLRETQYF

v_call: TRBV19
clone_size: .
j_call: TRBJ1-2
d_call: .
cdr3_nt: TGTGCCAGTAGTGTGGAGGCCGGTAACTATGGCTACACCTTC
cdr3_aa: CASSVEAGNYGYTF

v_call: TRBV6-2/TRBV6-3
clone_size: .
j_call: TRBJ2-3
d_call: .
cdr3_nt: TGTGCCAGCAGTACTGGTATATGGTTAAGCACAGATACGCAGTATTTT
cdr3_aa: CASSTGIWLSTDTQYF

v_call: TRBV27
clone_size: .
j_call: TRBJ2-3
d_call: TRBD2
cdr3_nt: TGTGCCAGCAGTTGGGGGGGGACCCTCACAGATACGCAGTATTTT
cdr3_aa: CASSWGGTLTDTQYF

v_call: TRBV11-3
clone_size: .
j_call: TRBJ2-5
d_call: TRBD2
cdr3_nt: TGTGCCAGCAGCTTTGCTAGCGGGGGGTTGGAGACCCAGTACTTC
cdr3_aa: CASSFASGGLETQYF

v_call: TRBV3-1/TRBV3-2
clone_size: .
j_call: TRBJ2-7
d_call: .
cdr3_nt: TGTGCCAGCAGCAACCGGGGAAGCTCCTACGAGCAGTACTTC
cdr3_aa: CASSNRGSSYEQYF

v_call: TRBV7-8
clone_size: .
j_call: TRBJ2-5
d_call: .
cdr3_nt: TGTGCCAGCAGCCGTAACGACAGGTACCAAGAGACCCAGTACTTC
cdr3_aa: CASSRNDRYQETQYF

v_call: TRBV9
clone_size: .
j_call: TRBJ2-2
d_call: .
cdr3_nt: TGTGCCAGCAGCGCCTTTGGGGCCACCGGGGAGCTGTTTTTT
cdr3_aa: CASSAFGATGELFF

v_call: TRBV2
clone_size: .
j_call: TRBJ1-5
d_call: .
cdr3_nt: TGTGCCAGCAGTGAGGTGGGGGCCCCCAATCAGCCCCAGCATTTT
cdr3_aa: CASSEVGAPNQPQHF

v_call: TRBV5-4
clone_size: .
j_call: TRBJ1-2
d_call: TRBD1
cdr3_nt: TGTGCCAGCAGTCGACAGGGGGCTGGAGACTATGGCTACACCTTC
cdr3_aa: CASSRQGAGDYGYTF

v_call: TRBV19
clone_size: once
j_call: TRBJ2-7
d_call: .
cdr3_nt: TGTGCCAGTAGTATAGAGGCAGGTCAGACCTACGAGCAGTACTTC
cdr3_aa: CASSIEAGQTYEQYF

v_call: TRBV7-9
clone_size: .
j_call: TRBJ1-3
d_call: .
cdr3_nt: TGTGCCAGCAGCGGCTCGTTGGGCTCGCCCGGAAACACCATATATTTT
cdr3_aa: CASSGSLGSPGNTIYF

v_call: TRBV5-5
clone_size: .
j_call: TRBJ2-3
d_call: .
cdr3_nt: TGTGCCAGCAACCGATCCCCGGGTACGCAGTATTTT
cdr3_aa: CASNRSPGTQYF

v_call: TRBV9
clone_size: .
j_call: TRBJ2-3
d_call: .
cdr3_nt: TGTGCCAGCAGCGTAGAGTTTGGACAGCCCACAGATACGCAGTATTTT
cdr3_aa: CASSVEFGQPTDTQYF

v_call: TRBV6-8
clone_size: .
j_call: TRBJ1-4
d_call: .
cdr3_nt: TGTGCCAGCAACCCGGGCGGGGTTAATGAAAAACTGTTTTTT
cdr3_aa: CASNPGGVNEKLFF

v_call: TRBV6-5
clone_size: .
j_call: TRBJ1-3
d_call: .
cdr3_nt: TGTGCCAGCAGTTACACCTCCGGGGGAAACACCATATATTTT
cdr3_aa: CASSYTSGGNTIYF

v_call: TRBV20-1
clone_size: .
j_call: TRBJ1-5
d_call: .
cdr3_nt: TGCAGTGCTAGTACCCAGGGGAGCAATCAGCCCCAGCATTTT
cdr3_aa: CSASTQGSNQPQHF

v_call: TRBV3-1/TRBV3-2
clone_size: once
j_call: TRBJ2-2
d_call: .
cdr3_nt: TGTGCCAGCAGCCAAGATCCCGGCGGGGAGCTGTTTTTT
cdr3_aa: CASSQDPGGELFF

v_call: TRBV28
clone_size: .
j_call: TRBJ1-4
d_call: .
cdr3_nt: TGTGCCAGCAGCCCCAGTCGACAGGTGTATGAAAAACTGTTTTTT
cdr3_aa: CASSPSRQVYEKLFF

v_call: TRBV6-2/TRBV6-3
clone_size: few
j_call: TRBJ2-7
d_call: .
cdr3_nt: TGTGCCAGCAGCTGGGACTTATCCCTCGGGCAGTACTTC
cdr3_aa: CASSWDLSLGQYF

v_call: TRBV5-1
clone_size: .
j_call: TRBJ1-2
d_call: .
cdr3_nt: TGCGCCAGCAGCTTAGGAGGGATTCATTTTGGCTACACCTTC
cdr3_aa: CASSLGGIHFGYTF

v_call: TRBV7-2
clone_size: .
j_call: TRBJ2-5
d_call: TRBD2
cdr3_nt: TGTGCCAGCAGCTTGGGGACTAGCGGGAGGGCCTTGGAGACCCAGTACTTC
cdr3_aa: CASSLGTSGRALETQYF

v_call: TRBV6-5
clone_size: .
j_call: TRBJ1-2
d_call: .
cdr3_nt: TGTGCCAGCAGTTACTTGGCGGGGCTCTATGGCTACACCTTC
cdr3_aa: CASSYLAGLYGYTF

v_call: TRBV10-3
clone_size: .
j_call: TRBJ1-1
d_call: TRBD1
cdr3_nt: TGTGCCACCACCCGGGACAGAGACAGTGAAGCTTTCTTT
cdr3_aa: CATTRDRDSEAFF

v_call: TRBV27
clone_size: once
j_call: TRBJ1-5
d_call: .
cdr3_nt: TGTGCCAGCAGTTTACAGGGAAGTGGGCTAATAAGACCCCAGCATTTT
cdr3_aa: CASSLQGSGLIRPQHF

v_call: TRBV7-2
clone_size: .
j_call: TRBJ1-2
d_call: .
cdr3_nt: TGTGCCAGCAGCTGGGACACGAACTATGGCTACACCTTC
cdr3_aa: CASSWDTNYGYTF

v_call: TRBV7-8
clone_size: .
j_call: TRBJ1-1
d_call: TRBD1
cdr3_nt: TGTGCCAGCAGCCAGGGCACAGGGGGCACTGAAGCTTTCTTT
cdr3_aa: CASSQGTGGTEAFF

v_call: TRBV6-5
clone_size: .
j_call: TRBJ2-7
d_call: TRBD1
cdr3_nt: TGTGCCAGCGGGGGGGGACAGGGGATCTACGAGCAGTACTTC
cdr3_aa: CASGGGQGIYEQYF

v_call: TRBV7-2
clone_size: .
j_call: TRBJ2-7
d_call: .
cdr3_nt: TGTGCCAGCAGTGTAACCGGGGATCGCGAGCAGTACTTC
cdr3_aa: CASSVTGDREQYF

v_call: TRBV27
clone_size: .
j_call: TRBJ2-3
d_call: TRBD2
cdr3_nt: TGTGCCAGCGGAAGCGGGAGGGCCGGAAGAGGCACAGATACGCAGTATTTT
cdr3_aa: CASGSGRAGRGTDTQYF